One and the same sample provided the 22 T cell receptor beta chains below, sequenced in a study of identical twins. TCRdb re-derived calls from the 5' RACE reads in MiXCR, one entry per CDR3 protein. The data contain approximately 600,000 distinct CDR3 sequences, roughly 9.5% of them seen just once; the ten biggest clones take up roughly 3.2%. A further study also used this sample, focusing on yellow fever vaccine responses in identical twins.

Sequenced input: PBMCs. Receptors were obtained from a woman aged 18 to 35 in good health.

The J gene is TRBJ2-7, the V gene TRBV28, with D unresolved. The CDR3 is made up of 13 amino acids. Germline V gene data show CDR1 as MDHEN and CDR2 as SYDVKM. Deletions cut 1 base from V and 5 bases from J, with 9 bases between. CDR3 nucleotide sequence: TGTGCCAGCAGTTTATTGGATGGCGACGAGCAGTACTTC. It translates to CASSLLDGDEQYF.

In this sample, this clonotype turned up many times. V gene TRBV2 combines with J gene TRBJ2-7, with TRBD2 matching over 11 bases. Unmatched junction bases numbered 3, after V lost 5 bases and J lost 3 bases. Looked up from germline, CDR1 is SNHLY and CDR2 is FYNNEI. The CDR3 extends over 14 amino acids. The DNA of the CDR3 is TGTGCCAGCAGTTGGACTAGCGGGCACTACGAGCAGTACTTC. Encoded protein: CASSWTSGHYEQYF.

This clonotype was seen a handful of times. The chain recombines TRBV12-3 or TRBV12-4 with TRBJ2-1; the D gene is possibly TRBD2 (7 bases). The V end lost 3 bases, the J end lost 5 bases, and 14 bases lay between the germline ends. The CDR3 spans 15 residues. DNA of the CDR3: TGTGCCAGCAGTTTTGGCAGGGGAGGGAACAATGAGCAGTTCTTC. This sequence encodes CASSFGRGGNNEQFF.

At least ten counts were recorded for this clonotype. J is TRBJ2-7 and V is TRBV7-3; D perhaps matches TRBD2 (5 bases). The CDR3 has 12 amino acids. Trimming took 2 bases from V and 7 from J, leaving 9 bases between them. Germline lookup yields CDR1 SGHTA and CDR2 FQGTGA. Written as DNA, the CDR3 is TGTGCCAGCAGCTTAGGTCCGGGGGAGCAGTACTTC. Amino acids: CASSLGPGEQYF.

Ten or more counts support this clonotype. The chain recombines TRBV7-3 with TRBJ2-7; D is perhaps TRBD1 (7 bases). The CDR3 is 15 residues long. CDR1 SGHTA and CDR2 FQGTGA come from the germline V gene. V shed 2 bases and J shed 3 bases, with 14 bases lying between them. CDR3 DNA: TGTGCCAGCAGCTTACGTTCCCAGGGGGGCTACGAGCAGTACTTC. Encoded protein: CASSLRSQGGYEQYF.

This clonotype was counted a few times. The chain links TRBV12-3 or TRBV12-4 to TRBJ2-5; 12 bases fit TRBD2. This CDR3 contains 15 residues. The V and J ends lost 5 bases and 5 bases, in that order; junction bases with no gene match: 6. DNA of the CDR3: TGTGCCAGCAGTGCCTCGACTAGCGGGAGTGAGACCCAGTACTTC. This encodes CASSASTSGSETQYF.

This clonotype was seen more than once but under ten times. The chain combines TRBV20-1 with TRBJ2-7; D is perhaps TRBD1 (6 bases). Germline V gene data show CDR1 as DFQATT and CDR2 as SNEGSKA (reference sequence). CDR3 length equals 16 residues. Trimming cost V 4 bases and J 5 bases, with 24 bases left between them. The CDR3 spells CSATNRVPGARDEQYF. The DNA for the CDR3 is TGCAGTGCTACAAACAGAGTACCAGGGGCCAGGGACGAGCAGTACTTC.

The V gene is TRBV7-9, the J gene TRBJ2-7; D may be TRBD1 (5 bases). Trimming left V 8 bases short and J 1 base short, with 15 bases between. Germline CDR1 and CDR2: SEHNR and FQNEAQ (reference sequence). The CDR3 runs 14 residues. The DNA for the CDR3 is TGTGCCAGCCGTAGCCAGGGAAGTTCCTACGAGCAGTACTTC. It is translated as CASRSQGSSYEQYF. Using reference TRBV7-9 and TRBJ2-7 for the parts outside the CDR3, the full variable domain is DTGVSQNPRHKITKRGQNVTFRCDPISEHNRLYWYRQTLGQGPEFLTYFQNEAQLEKSRLLSDRFSAERPKGSFSTLEIQRTEQGDSAMYLCASRSQGSSYEQYFGPGTRLTVT.

In its sample, this clonotype was seen a few times. This chain connects TRBV10-2 to TRBJ2-2; the D is unclear. CDR3 length equals 12 residues. V was trimmed by 3 bases and J by 7 bases, leaving 6 bases between them. Germline assignment: CDR1 WSHSY and CDR2 SAAADI. The DNA for the CDR3 is TGCGCCAGCAGTGAAAGGCGCGGGGAGCTGTTTTTT. Amino acid sequence: CASSERRGELFF.

The chain joins TRBV7-6 to TRBJ2-5; 9 positions agree with TRBD2. Unmatched junction bases numbered 13, after V lost 4 bases and J lost 4 bases. Germline assignment: CDR1 SGHVS and CDR2 FNYEAQ. The CDR3 consists of 17 residues. The CDR3 bases are TGTGCCAGCAGCTCTAGTAAGAGCGGGGGGCGCGGAGAGACCCAGTACTTC. This translates into CASSSSKSGGRGETQYF. The whole variable domain, filled in from reference TRBV7-6 and TRBJ2-5, reads GAGVSQSPRYKVTKRGQDVALRCDPISGHVSLYWYRQALGQGPEFLTYFNYEAQQDKSGLPNDRFSAERPEGSISTLTIQRTEQRDSAMYRCASSSSKSGGRGETQYFGPGTRLLVL.

A few counts support this clonotype. The chain links TRBV2 to TRBJ1-5; TRBD1 might be the D (5 bases). Deletions cut 6 bases from V and 4 bases from J, with 13 bases between. The CDR3 sequence is 14 residues long. Germline assignment: CDR1 SNHLY and CDR2 FYNNEI. The CDR3: CASREYQGNQPQHF. The CDR3 DNA sequence: TGTGCCAGCAGAGAATATCAGGGAAATCAGCCCCAGCATTTT. Supplemented by reference TRBV2 and TRBJ1-5, the full variable domain reads EPEVTQTPSHQVTQMGQEVILRCVPISNHLYFYWYRQILGQKVEFLVSFYNNEISEKSEIFDDQFSVERPDGSNFTLKIRSTKLEDSAMYFCASREYQGNQPQHFGDGTRLSIL.

The sample holds a few counts of this clonotype. V gene TRBV28 combines with J gene TRBJ2-5; D is perhaps TRBD1 (5 bases). This CDR3 is built from 15 residues. Trimming took off 3 bases at V and 0 bases at J, with 11 bases between the two ends. The V gene's germline CDR1 is MDHEN and CDR2 SYDVKM. The CDR3 is CASSFRDWYQETQYF. The DNA of the CDR3 is TGTGCCAGCAGTTTCAGGGATTGGTACCAAGAGACCCAGTACTTC.

This clonotype was found many times. This chain uses TRBV6-1 with TRBJ1-4; D uncertain. The CDR3 has 14 residues. V lost 5 bases, J lost 8 bases, and 15 bases lay in between. CDR1 and CDR2 from the germline V gene are MNHNS and SASEGT. CDR3 nucleotide sequence: TGTGCCAGCAGTCGAGACTTGAATCAAGAAAAACTGTTTTTT. Protein: CASSRDLNQEKLFF.

This clonotype appeared many times. This sequence joins TRBV3-1 and TRBJ2-3; TRBD2 matches 10 bases. The germline V gene has CDR1 LGHDT and CDR2 YNNKEL (reference sequence). V lost 6 bases to trimming and J lost 1 base; unmatched junction nucleotides: 4. The CDR3 consists of 15 residues. The CDR3 region is CASRGTSARTDTQYF. CDR3 DNA sequence: TGTGCCAGCAGGGGGACTAGCGCTCGCACAGATACGCAGTATTTT.

The gene calls are TRBV7-9 and TRBJ2-5; D assignment may be TRBD1 or TRBD2 (6 bases each). From germline, CDR1 is SEHNR and CDR2 FQNEAQ (reference sequence). Trimming cost V 0 bases and J 4 bases, with 12 bases left between them. This CDR3 is 15 amino acids long. CDR3 nucleotides: TGTGCCAGCAGCTTAGCCGGGGGCAGCGGAGAGACCCAGTACTTC. Translation: CASSLAGGSGETQYF.

This clonotype has at least ten counts. The V gene is TRBV12-3 or TRBV12-4, the J gene TRBJ2-7; D is tentatively TRBD1 or TRBD2 (5 bases each). CDR3 length: 14 amino acids. The V end was cut by 5 bases, the J end by 3 bases, with 14 bases between. The DNA of the CDR3 is TGTGCCAGCAGTACGGGACCCCTTTACTACGAGCAGTACTTC. It specifies CASSTGPLYYEQYF.

This clonotype was picked up many times. J is TRBJ2-7 and V is TRBV12-3 or TRBV12-4, with a weak D call TRBD1 (6 bases). The CDR3 extends over 14 amino acids. Trimming left V 6 bases short and J 0 bases short, with 12 bases between. The CDR3 DNA reads as TGTGCCAGCAGCCAGGACAGTCTCTCCTACGAGCAGTACTTC. Translation gives CASSQDSLSYEQYF.

This clonotype came up a few times. The J gene is TRBJ2-6, the V gene TRBV27, with a possible D match to TRBD1 (5 bases). Germline V gene lookup returns CDR1 MNHEY and CDR2 SMNVEV (reference sequence). CDR3 length equals 18 residues. Trimming shortened V by 8 bases and J by 0 bases, and 20 bases separated the two germline ends. Here the CDR3 DNA reads TGTGCCAGCTCGACAGCAACTCCCCAATACTCTGGGGCCAACGTCCTGACTTTC. Translation gives CASSTATPQYSGANVLTF.

The CDR3 region is CASSFFASGRAVEQFF. The CDR3 nucleotides read TGTGCCAGCAGCTTTTTTGCTAGCGGGAGGGCCGTCGAGCAGTTCTTC. The V gene is TRBV7-8, the J gene TRBJ2-1; 12 nucleotides agree with TRBD2. V shed 3 bases and J 10 bases; nucleotides not matched to a gene: 10. Germline-derived CDR1 and CDR2 are SGHVS and FQNEAQ. The CDR3 is 16 amino acids.

This clonotype was recorded at least ten times. V and J are TRBV6-5 and TRBJ2-2; D ambiguous. The germline CDR1 and CDR2 sequences are MNHEY and SVGAGI. Trimming cost V 5 bases and J 3 bases, with 4 bases left between them. This CDR3 contains 12 residues. CDR3 residues: CASSPYTGELFF. The CDR3 DNA follows: TGTGCCAGCAGTCCTTACACCGGGGAGCTGTTTTTT.

The sample holds a few counts of this clonotype. The J gene is TRBJ2-7, the V gene TRBV7-8; TRBD2 matches 13 bases. The CDR3 length is 17 residues. J gave up 6 bases and V 4 bases, and 12 bases lay outside the gene matches. Looked up from germline, CDR1 is SGHVS and CDR2 is FQNEAQ. Here the CDR3 DNA reads TGTGCCAGCAGCTCACGAGGGACTAGCGGGAATTCAGGCGAGCAGTACTTC. Translated: CASSSRGTSGNSGEQYF.

The V gene is TRBV5-1, the J gene TRBJ2-2; unclear D gene. Between the trimmed V and J ends, which lost 5 bases and 1 base, there was a span of 9 bases. CDR3 length: 14 amino acids. Germline V gene data show CDR1 as SGHRS and CDR2 as YFSETQ. Here the CDR3 DNA reads TGCGCCAGCAGAGATAGGGAGAACACCGGGGAGCTGTTTTTT. Translation: CASRDRENTGELFF.